The 8 T cell receptor beta chains below come from one sample, sequenced in a study of blood T cell repertoires in COVID-19. Only in-frame clones appear in the TCRdb table, and some are missing; sequencing was by immunoSEQ multiplex PCR. Of tens of thousands of clones in the sample, roughly 88% were seen once. The specimen was peripheral blood. The receptor source for this set is a man aged 45-65 years with COVID-19, enrolled during active disease.

V gene TRBV7-2 combines with J gene TRBJ1-4; tentative D call: TRBD1 (6 bases). Germline loops: CDR1 SGHTA, CDR2 FQGNSA. V lost 1 base and J 8 bases, leaving 17 bases between the germline ends. This CDR3 region has 16 residues. CDR3 region: CASSLEVGARGEKLFF. The CDR3, as DNA: TGTGCCAGCAGCTTAGAGGTGGGGGCGCGAGGAGAAAAACTGTTTTTT.

This sequence joins TRBV12-3 or TRBV12-4 and TRBJ2-3; D is uncertain. V lost 2 bases, J lost 3 bases, and 6 bases lay in between. This CDR3 is 13 amino acids long. CDR3 loop: CASSLRFTDTQYF. Written as DNA, the CDR3 is TGTGCCAGCAGTTTACGTTTTACAGATACGCAGTATTTT.

This chain links TRBV5-1 with TRBJ2-5, with 10 bases that match TRBD2. The germline V gene has CDR1 SGHRS and CDR2 YFSETQ. V trimming: 3 bases; J trimming: 5 bases; junction bases outside the gene matches: 13. The CDR3 consists of 17 residues. CDR3 sequence (DNA): TGCGCCAGCAGCTCTAGCGGGGGCGGAGGTCCTGGGGAGACCCAGTACTTC. Amino acid sequence: CASSSSGGGGPGETQYF.

The rearrangement links TRBV7-3 to TRBJ2-6; D call uncertain. Per germline, CDR1 SGHTA and CDR2 FQGTGA. The CDR3 is made up of 14 amino acids. Trimming removed 3 bases from V and 4 bases from J, with 7 bases in between. In DNA form, the CDR3 reads TGTGCCAGCAGCTTTATCTCCGGGGCCAACGTCCTGACTTTC. Residues: CASSFISGANVLTF.

V is TRBV5-1 and J is TRBJ2-7; the D gene is possibly TRBD2 (5 bases). Trimming removed 6 bases from V and 3 bases from J, with 13 bases in between. The CDR3 totals 13 residues. Germline V gene lookup returns CDR1 SGHRS and CDR2 YFSETQ. The CDR3 bases are TGCGCCAGCACGGTTGCGGGCCGCTACGAGCAGTACTTC. It yields the protein CASTVAGRYEQYF.

The genes are TRBV6-5 and TRBJ1-5; 9 bases map to TRBD1. Germline V gives CDR1 MNHEY, CDR2 SVGAGI. The CDR3 consists of 13 residues. The ends lost 5 bases at V and 7 bases at J; junction bases unmatched: 3. CDR3 DNA sequence: TGTGCCAGCAGTAGGGACAGGGCCCAGCCCCAGCATTTT. This translates into CASSRDRAQPQHF.

The chain links TRBV28 to TRBJ2-7; 9 nucleotides align to TRBD1. With V trimmed by 6 bases and J by 7 bases, 13 bases remained unmatched. Germline V gives CDR1 MDHEN, CDR2 SYDVKM. There are 15 residues in the CDR3. CDR3 loop: CASSLGTGPTWEQYF. CDR3 bases: TGTGCCAGCAGCCTCGGGACAGGGCCAACTTGGGAGCAGTACTTC.

This chain connects TRBV5-4 to TRBJ1-2; D gene uncertain. This CDR3 has 12 amino acids. Trimming cost V 4 bases and J 4 bases, with 8 bases left between them. Germline V gene data show CDR1 as SGHNT and CDR2 as YYREEE (reference sequence). The DNA for the CDR3 is TGTGCCAGCAGCCTAAACAGCTATGGCTACACCTTC. Protein: CASSLNSYGYTF. The full variable domain, in which reference TRBV5-4 and TRBJ1-2 provide the parts outside the CDR3, is ETGVTQSPTHLIKTRGQQVTLRCSSQSGHNTVSWYQQALGQGPQFIFQYYREEENGRGNFPPRFSGLQFPNYSSELNVNALELDDSALYLCASSLNSYGYTFGSGTRLTVV.